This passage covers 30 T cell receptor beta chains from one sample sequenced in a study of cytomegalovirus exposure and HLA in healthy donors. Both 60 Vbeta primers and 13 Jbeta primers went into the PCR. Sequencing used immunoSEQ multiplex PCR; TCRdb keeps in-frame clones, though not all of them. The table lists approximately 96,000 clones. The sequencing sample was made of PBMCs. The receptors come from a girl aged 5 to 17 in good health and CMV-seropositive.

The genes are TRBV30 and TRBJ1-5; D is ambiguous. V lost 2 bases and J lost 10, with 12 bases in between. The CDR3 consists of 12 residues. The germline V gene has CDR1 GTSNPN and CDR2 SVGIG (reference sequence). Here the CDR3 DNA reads TGTGCCTGGAGTTTGGGAGTGGGACCCCAGCATTTT. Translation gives CAWSLGVGPQHF.

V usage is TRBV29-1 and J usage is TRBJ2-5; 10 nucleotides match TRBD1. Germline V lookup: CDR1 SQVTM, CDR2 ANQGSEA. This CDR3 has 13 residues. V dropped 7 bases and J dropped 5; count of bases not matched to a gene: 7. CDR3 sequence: CSGRTGGVETQYF. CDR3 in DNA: TGCAGCGGCCGGACAGGGGGGGTTGAGACCCAGTACTTC.

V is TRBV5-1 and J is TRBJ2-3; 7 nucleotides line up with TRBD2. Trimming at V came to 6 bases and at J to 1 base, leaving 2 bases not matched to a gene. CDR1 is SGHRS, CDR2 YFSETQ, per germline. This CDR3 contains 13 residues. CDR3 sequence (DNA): TGCGCCAGCACGAGCGGGGGCACAGATACGCAGTATTTT. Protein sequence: CASTSGGTDTQYF.

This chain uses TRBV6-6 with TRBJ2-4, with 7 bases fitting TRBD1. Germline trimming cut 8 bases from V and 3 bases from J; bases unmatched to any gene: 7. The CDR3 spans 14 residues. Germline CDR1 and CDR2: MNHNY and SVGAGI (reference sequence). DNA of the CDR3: TGTGCCAGCCGGCCCCCAGGGGGCAAAAACATTCAGTACTTC. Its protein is CASRPPGGKNIQYF.

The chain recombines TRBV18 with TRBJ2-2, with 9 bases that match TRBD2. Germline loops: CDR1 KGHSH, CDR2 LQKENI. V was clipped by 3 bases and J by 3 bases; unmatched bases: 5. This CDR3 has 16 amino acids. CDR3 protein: CASSPRLAEDTGELFF. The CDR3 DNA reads TGTGCCAGCTCACCCCGACTAGCGGAGGACACCGGGGAGCTGTTTTTT.

CDR3 nucleotide sequence: TGTGCCAGCAGCTTACTCAACACCGGGGAGCTGTTTTTT. This codes for CASSLLNTGELFF. V is TRBV7-3 and J is TRBJ2-2; D gene unclear. V lost 2 bases, J lost 2 bases, and 3 bases lay in between. The CDR3 spans 13 residues. The germline CDR1 and CDR2 sequences are SGHTA and FQGTGA.

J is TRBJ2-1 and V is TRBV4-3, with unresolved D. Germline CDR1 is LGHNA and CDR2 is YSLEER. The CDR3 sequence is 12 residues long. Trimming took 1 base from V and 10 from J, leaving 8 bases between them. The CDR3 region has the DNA TGCGCCAGCAGCCAAGGGGCCAACGAGCAGTTCTTC. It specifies CASSQGANEQFF.

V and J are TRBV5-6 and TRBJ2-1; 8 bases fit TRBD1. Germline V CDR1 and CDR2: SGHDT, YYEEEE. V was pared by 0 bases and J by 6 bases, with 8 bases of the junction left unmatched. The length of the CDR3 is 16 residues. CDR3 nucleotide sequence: TGTGCCAGCAGCTTGGTCGGACAGGGCGCTGGCAATGAGCAGTTCTTC. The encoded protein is CASSLVGQGAGNEQFF.

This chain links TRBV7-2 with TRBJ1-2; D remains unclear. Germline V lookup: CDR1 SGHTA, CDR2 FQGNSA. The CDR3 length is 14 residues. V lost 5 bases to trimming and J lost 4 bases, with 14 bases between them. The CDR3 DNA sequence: TGTGCCAGCAGCCAGGCCGGGAACCCCTATGGCTACACCTTC. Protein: CASSQAGNPYGYTF.

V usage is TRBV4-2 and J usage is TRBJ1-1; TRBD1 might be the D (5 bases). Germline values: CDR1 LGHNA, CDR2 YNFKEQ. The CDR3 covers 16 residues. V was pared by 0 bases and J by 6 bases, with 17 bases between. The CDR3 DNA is TGTGCCAGCAGCCAAGAAAGGGTAGGCAGGGCGGCTGAAGCTTTCTTT. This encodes CASSQERVGRAAEAFF.

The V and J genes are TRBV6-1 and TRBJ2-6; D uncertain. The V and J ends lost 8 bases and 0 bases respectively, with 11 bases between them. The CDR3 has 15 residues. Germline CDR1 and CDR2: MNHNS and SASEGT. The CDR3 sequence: CASLEVASGANVLTF. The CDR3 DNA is TGTGCCAGCCTCGAGGTTGCCTCTGGGGCCAACGTCCTGACTTTC.

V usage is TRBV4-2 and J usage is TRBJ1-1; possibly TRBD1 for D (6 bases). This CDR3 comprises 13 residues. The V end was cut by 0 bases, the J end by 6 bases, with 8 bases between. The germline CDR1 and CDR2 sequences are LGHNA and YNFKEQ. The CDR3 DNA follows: TGTGCCAGCAGCCAAGAACAGGGATCTGAAGCTTTCTTT. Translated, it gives CASSQEQGSEAFF.

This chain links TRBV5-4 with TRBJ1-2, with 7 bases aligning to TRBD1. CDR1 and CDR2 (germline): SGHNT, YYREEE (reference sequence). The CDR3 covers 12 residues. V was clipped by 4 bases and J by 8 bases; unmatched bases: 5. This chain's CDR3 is CASSLGQEGYTF. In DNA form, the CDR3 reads TGTGCCAGCAGCCTTGGACAGGAGGGCTACACCTTC.

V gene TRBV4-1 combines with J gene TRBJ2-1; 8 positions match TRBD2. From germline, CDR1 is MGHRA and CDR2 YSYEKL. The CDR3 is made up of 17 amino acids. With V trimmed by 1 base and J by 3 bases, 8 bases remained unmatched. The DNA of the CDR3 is TGCGCCAGCAGCCAAGTCTTGGGGGGACTAGGCTACAATGAGCAGTTCTTC. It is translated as CASSQVLGGLGYNEQFF.

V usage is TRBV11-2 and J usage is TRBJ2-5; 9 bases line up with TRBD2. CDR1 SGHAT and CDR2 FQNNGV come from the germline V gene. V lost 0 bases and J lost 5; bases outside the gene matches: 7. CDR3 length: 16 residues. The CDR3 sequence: CASSLERGGGEETQYF. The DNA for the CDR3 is TGTGCCAGCAGCTTAGAGCGGGGGGGCGGCGAGGAGACCCAGTACTTC.

For the CDR3, the DNA is TGTGCCAGCAGCATCAACAGGGACAACGGGGAGCTGTTTTTT. This translates into CASSINRDNGELFF. J is TRBJ2-2 and V is TRBV7-3, with D perhaps TRBD1 (6 bases). Trimming cost V 5 bases and J 7 bases, with 14 bases left between them. Germline CDR1 and CDR2: SGHTA and FQGTGA. The CDR3 has 14 amino acids.

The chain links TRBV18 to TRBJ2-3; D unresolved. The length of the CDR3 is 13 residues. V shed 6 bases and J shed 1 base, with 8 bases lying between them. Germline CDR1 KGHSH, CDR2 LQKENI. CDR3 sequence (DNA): TGTGCCAGCTCTCCGGCGGGCACAGATACGCAGTATTTT. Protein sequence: CASSPAGTDTQYF.

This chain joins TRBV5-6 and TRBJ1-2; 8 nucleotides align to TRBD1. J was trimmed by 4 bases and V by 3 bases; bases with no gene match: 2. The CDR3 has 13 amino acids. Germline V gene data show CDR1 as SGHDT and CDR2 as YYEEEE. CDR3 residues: CASSSGQVYGYTF. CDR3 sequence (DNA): TGTGCCAGCAGCTCGGGACAGGTCTATGGCTACACCTTC.

The CDR3 DNA reads TGTGCCAGCAGCCAAGTCTTTCCGGGAACGTACAATGAGCAGTTCTTC. It yields the protein CASSQVFPGTYNEQFF. J is TRBJ2-1 and V is TRBV4-2; D possibly corresponds to TRBD2 (5 bases). Germline V gene lookup returns CDR1 LGHNA and CDR2 YNFKEQ. This CDR3 comprises 16 residues. The V end lost 1 base, the J end lost 4 bases, and 14 bases lay between the germline ends.

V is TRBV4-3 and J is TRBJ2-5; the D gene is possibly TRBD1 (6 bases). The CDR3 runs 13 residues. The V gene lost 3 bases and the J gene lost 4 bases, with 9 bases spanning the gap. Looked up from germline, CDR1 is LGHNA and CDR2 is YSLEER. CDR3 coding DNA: TGCGCCAGCAGCCAGGGGGCAGGAGAGACCCAGTACTTC. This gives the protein CASSQGAGETQYF.

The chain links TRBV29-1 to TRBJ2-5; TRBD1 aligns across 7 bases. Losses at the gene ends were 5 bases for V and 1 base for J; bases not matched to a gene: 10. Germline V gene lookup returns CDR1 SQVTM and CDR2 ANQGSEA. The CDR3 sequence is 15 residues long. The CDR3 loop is CSVRQSPGGQETQYF. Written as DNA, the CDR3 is TGCAGCGTTAGGCAATCCCCAGGGGGCCAAGAGACCCAGTACTTC.

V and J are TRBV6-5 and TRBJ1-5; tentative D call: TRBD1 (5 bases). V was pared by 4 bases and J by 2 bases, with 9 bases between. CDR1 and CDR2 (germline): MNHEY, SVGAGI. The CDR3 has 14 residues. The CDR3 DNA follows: TGTGCCAGCAGTTTGCGGGGGGGCAATCAGCCCCAGCATTTT. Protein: CASSLRGGNQPQHF.

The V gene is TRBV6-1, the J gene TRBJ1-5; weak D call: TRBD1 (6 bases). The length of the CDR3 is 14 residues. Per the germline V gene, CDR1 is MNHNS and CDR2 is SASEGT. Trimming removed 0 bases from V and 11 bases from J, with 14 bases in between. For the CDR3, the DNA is TGTGCCAGCAGTGAAGCCGGGGACATTATGGCCCAGCATTTT. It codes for CASSEAGDIMAQHF.

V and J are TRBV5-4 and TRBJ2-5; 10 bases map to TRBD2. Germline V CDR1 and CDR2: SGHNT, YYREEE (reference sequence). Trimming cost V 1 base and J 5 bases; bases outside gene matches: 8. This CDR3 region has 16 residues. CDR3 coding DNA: TGTGCCAGCAGCTTGTCTGCAGCGGGGGGGCGGGAGACCCAGTACTTC. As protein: CASSLSAAGGRETQYF.

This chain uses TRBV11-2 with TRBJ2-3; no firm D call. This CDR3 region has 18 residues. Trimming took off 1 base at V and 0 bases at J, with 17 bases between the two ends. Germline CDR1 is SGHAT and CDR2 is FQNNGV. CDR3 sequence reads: CASSLGSARRRSTDTQYF. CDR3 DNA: TGTGCCAGCAGCTTAGGATCAGCTAGGAGACGGAGCACAGATACGCAGTATTTT. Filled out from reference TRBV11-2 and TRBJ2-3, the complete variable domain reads EAGVAQSPRYKIIEKRQSVAFWCNPISGHATLYWYQQILGQGPKLLIQFQNNGVVDDSQLPKDRFSAERLKGVDSTLKIQPAKLEDSAVYLCASSLGSARRRSTDTQYFGPGTRLTVL.

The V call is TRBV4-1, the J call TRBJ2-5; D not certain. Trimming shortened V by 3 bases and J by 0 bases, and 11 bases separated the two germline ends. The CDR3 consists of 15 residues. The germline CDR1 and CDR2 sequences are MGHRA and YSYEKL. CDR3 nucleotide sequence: TGCGCCAGCAGCCAGACGGAACAGTACCAAGAGACCCAGTACTTC. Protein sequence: CASSQTEQYQETQYF.

As DNA, the CDR3 is TGTGCCATCAGTGAGCCTAGGGACTTCCATAGCAATCAGCCCCAGCATTTT. It yields the protein CAISEPRDFHSNQPQHF. V is TRBV10-3 and J is TRBJ1-5; possible D gene TRBD1, 5 bases. CDR1 and CDR2 (germline): ENHRY, SYGVKD. Between the trimmed V and J ends, which lost 2 bases and 0 bases, there was a span of 14 bases. The CDR3 consists of 17 residues.

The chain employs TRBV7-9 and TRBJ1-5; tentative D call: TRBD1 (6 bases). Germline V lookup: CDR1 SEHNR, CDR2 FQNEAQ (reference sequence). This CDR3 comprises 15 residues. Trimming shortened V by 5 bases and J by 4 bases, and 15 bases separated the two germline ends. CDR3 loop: CASSPIGQQNQPQHF. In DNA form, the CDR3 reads TGTGCCAGCAGCCCTATAGGACAGCAAAATCAGCCCCAGCATTTT.

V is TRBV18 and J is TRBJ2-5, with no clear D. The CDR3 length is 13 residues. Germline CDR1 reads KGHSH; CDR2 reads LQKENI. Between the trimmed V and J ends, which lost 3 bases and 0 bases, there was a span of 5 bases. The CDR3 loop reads CASSPPDQETQYF. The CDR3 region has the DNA TGTGCCAGCTCACCCCCAGACCAAGAGACCCAGTACTTC.

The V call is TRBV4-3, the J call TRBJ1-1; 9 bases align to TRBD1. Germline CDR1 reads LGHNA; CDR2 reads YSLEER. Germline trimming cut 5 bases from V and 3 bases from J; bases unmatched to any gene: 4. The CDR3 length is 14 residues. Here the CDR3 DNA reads TGCGCCAGCAGCGAATGGGACAGGGACACTGAAGCTTTCTTT. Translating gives CASSEWDRDTEAFF.